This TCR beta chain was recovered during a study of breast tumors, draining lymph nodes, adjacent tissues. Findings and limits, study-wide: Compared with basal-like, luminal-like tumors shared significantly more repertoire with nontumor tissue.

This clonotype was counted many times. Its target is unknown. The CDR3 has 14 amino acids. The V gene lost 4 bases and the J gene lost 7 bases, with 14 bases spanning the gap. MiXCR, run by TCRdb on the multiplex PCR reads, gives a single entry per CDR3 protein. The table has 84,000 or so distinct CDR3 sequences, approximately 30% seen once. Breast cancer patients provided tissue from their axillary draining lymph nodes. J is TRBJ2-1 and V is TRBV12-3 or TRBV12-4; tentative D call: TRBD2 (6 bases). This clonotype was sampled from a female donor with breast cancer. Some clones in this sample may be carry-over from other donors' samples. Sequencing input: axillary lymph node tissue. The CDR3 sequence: CASSWASVSNEQFF. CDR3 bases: TGTGCCAGCAGTTGGGCTAGCGTAAGTAATGAGCAGTTCTTC.